This T cell receptor beta chain was captured in a study of blood T cell repertoires in COVID-19. Overall study context: Acute and convalescent COVID-19 samples came from the United States, Italy and Spain.

The CDR3 consists of 13 residues. Germline V gene sequence: CDR1 SEHNR, CDR2 FQNEAQ (reference sequence). Losses at the gene ends were 11 bases for V and 1 base for J; bases not matched to a gene: 7. Produced via immunoSEQ multiplex PCR; TCRdb's table is partial and in-frame only. This table has around 340,000 clones, 86% appearing once. Seattle enrolled patients during active infection and tracked them longitudinally. Sequencing was done on a sample of peripheral blood. This receptor was obtained from a woman aged 55-75 years with COVID-19, enrolled during active disease. This sequence joins TRBV7-9 and TRBJ2-5, with 7 positions matching TRBD2. The CDR3 coding sequence is TGTGCCTTTGCCCTAGCGGCCCAAGAGACCCAGTACTTC. Protein sequence: CAFALAAQETQYF.